This T cell receptor beta chain was identified in a study of regulatory T cells in long-lasting Graves disease. Study observations and caveats: Persistent patients shared more public clonotypes (2,741) than new patients (approximately 900).

As to time point: newly diagnosed GD, antithyroid drugs for less than 3 months. Isolated PBMC RNA provided the starting material for the TCR library. Guidelines of the American Thyroid Association were used to diagnose Graves' disease. With 5 bases removed from V and 5 bases from J, the gap between germline ends came to 14 bases. CDR1 is MDHEN and CDR2 is SYDVKM in the germline V gene. The CDR3 extends over 14 amino acids. The TCR beta library used iRepertoire HTBI primers with Arm-PCR amplification of CDR3. TCRdb fed the multiplex PCR reads into MiXCR, producing one record per CDR3 protein. The sample lists around 420,000 distinct CDR3 sequences; about 15% were seen once. This clonotype has a count of ten or more. Antigen: not known. These data are also associated with another study on T cells in Graves' hyperthyroidism and ophthalmopathy. That report adds: Used for diagnoses were clinical symptoms, serum thyroxine and TRAb, thyroid ultrasound and orbital computed tomography. A set of HTBI primers served as the primers for a first-round RT-PCR of the TCR CDR3.

The gene calls are TRBV28 and TRBJ2-3, with D unresolved. This sequence originates from a woman aged 40 to 49 with Graves disease. Sample: peripheral blood mononuclear cells (PBMCs), taken at new diagnosis, from a patient treated with antithyroid drugs. CDR3 loop: CASSPLVPVDTQYF. DNA of the CDR3: TGTGCCAGCAGTCCGCTAGTCCCGGTAGATACGCAGTATTTT.